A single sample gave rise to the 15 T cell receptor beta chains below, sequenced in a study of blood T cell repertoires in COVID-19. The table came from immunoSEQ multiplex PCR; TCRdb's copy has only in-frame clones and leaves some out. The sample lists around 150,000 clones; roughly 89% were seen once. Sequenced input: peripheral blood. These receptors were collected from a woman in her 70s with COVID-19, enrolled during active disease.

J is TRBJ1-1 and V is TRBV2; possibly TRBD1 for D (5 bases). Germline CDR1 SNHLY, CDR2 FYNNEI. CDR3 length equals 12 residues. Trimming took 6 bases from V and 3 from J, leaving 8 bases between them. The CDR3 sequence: CASSGTYTEAFF. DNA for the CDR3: TGTGCCAGCAGCGGGACTTACACTGAAGCTTTCTTT.

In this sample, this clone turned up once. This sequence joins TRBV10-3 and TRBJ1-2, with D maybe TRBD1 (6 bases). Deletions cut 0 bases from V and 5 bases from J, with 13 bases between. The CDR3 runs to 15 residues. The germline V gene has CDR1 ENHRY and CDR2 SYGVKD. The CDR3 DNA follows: TGTGCCATCAGTGAGTCACAGGGTCAGGTTTATGGCTACACCTTC. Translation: CAISESQGQVYGYTF.

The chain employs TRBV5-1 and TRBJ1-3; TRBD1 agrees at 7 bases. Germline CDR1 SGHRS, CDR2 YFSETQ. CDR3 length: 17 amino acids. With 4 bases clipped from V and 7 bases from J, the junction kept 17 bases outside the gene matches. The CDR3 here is CASSPQYRGRELNTIYF. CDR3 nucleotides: TGCGCCAGCAGCCCCCAATACAGGGGCCGGGAGTTGAACACCATATATTTT.

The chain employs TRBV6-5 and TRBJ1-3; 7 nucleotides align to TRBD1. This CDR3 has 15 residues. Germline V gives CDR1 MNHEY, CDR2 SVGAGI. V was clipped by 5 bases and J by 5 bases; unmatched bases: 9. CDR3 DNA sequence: TGTGCCAGCAGTACCCGACAGGGTCAAAGAAACACCATATATTTT. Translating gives CASSTRQGQRNTIYF.

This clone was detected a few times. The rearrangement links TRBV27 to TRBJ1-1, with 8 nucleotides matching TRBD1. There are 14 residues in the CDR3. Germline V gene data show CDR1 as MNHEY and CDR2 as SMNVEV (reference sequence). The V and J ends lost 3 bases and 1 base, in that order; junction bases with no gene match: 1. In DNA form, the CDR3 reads TGTGCCAGCAGTTTGCAGGGGGCGAACACTGAAGCTTTCTTT. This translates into CASSLQGANTEAFF.

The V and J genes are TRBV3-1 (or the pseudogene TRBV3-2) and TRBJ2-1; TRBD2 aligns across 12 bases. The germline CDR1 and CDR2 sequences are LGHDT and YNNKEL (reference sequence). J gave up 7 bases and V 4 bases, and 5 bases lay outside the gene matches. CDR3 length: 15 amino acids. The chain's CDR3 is CASSLLAGGPNEQFF. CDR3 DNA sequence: TGTGCCAGCAGCCTCCTAGCGGGGGGGCCTAATGAGCAGTTCTTC.

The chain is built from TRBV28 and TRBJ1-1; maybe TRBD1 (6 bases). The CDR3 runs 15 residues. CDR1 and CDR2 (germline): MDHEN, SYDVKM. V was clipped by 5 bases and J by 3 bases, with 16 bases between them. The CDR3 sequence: CASSPHRAWDTEAFF. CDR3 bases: TGTGCCAGCAGTCCTCACAGGGCTTGGGACACTGAAGCTTTCTTT.

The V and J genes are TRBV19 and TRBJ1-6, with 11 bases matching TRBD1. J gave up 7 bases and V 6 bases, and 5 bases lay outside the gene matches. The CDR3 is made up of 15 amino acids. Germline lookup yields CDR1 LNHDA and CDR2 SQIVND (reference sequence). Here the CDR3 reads CASSGTGGLNSPLHF. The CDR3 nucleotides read TGTGCCAGTAGCGGGACAGGGGGATTGAATTCACCCCTCCACTTT.

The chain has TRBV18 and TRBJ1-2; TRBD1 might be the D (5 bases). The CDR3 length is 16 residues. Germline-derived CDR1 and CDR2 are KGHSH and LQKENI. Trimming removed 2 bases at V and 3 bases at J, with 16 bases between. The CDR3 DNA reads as TGTGCCAGCTCACCATCCAGTGGACAAACTTACTATGGCTACACCTTC. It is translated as CASSPSSGQTYYGYTF.

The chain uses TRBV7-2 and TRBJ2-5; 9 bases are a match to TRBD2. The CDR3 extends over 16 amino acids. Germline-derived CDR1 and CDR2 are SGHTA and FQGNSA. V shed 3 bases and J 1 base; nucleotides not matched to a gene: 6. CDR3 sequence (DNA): TGTGCCAGCAGCTTTGGTAGCGGGGGACCCCAAGAGACCCAGTACTTC. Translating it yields CASSFGSGGPQETQYF.

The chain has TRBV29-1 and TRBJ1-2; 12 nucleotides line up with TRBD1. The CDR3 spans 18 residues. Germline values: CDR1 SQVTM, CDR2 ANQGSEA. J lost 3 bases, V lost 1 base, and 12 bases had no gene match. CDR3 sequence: CSVEGPEGQGAHDYGYTF. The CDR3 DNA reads TGCAGCGTTGAAGGCCCGGAGGGACAGGGGGCGCATGACTATGGCTACACCTTC. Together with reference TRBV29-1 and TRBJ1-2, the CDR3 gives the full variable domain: SAVISQKPSRDICQRGTSLTIQCQVDSQVTMMFWYRQQPGQSLTLIATANQGSEATYESGFVIDKFPISRPNLTFSTLTVSNMSPEDSSIYLCSVEGPEGQGAHDYGYTFGSGTRLTVV.

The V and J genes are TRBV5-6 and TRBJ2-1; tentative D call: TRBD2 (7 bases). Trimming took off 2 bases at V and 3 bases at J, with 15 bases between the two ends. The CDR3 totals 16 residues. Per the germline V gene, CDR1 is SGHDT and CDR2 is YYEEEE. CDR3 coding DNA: TGTGCCAGCAGCTTCACCGCGGGGGCCTTCTACAATGAGCAGTTCTTC. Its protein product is CASSFTAGAFYNEQFF. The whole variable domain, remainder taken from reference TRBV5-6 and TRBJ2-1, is DAGVTQSPTHLIKTRGQQVTLRCSPKSGHDTVSWYQQALGQGPQFIFQYYEEEERQRGNFPDRFSGHQFPNYSSELNVNALLLGDSALYLCASSFTAGAFYNEQFFGPGTRLTVL.

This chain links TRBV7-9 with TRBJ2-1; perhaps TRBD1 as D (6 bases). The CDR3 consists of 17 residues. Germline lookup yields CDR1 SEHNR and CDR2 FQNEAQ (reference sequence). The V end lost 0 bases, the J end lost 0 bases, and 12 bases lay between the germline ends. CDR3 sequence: CASSLAGQSSSYNEQFF. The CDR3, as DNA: TGTGCCAGCAGCTTAGCCGGACAGAGCAGCTCCTACAATGAGCAGTTCTTC.

CDR3 sequence: CASSPGQGTYQETQYF. The CDR3, as DNA: TGTGCCAGCAGCCCGGGACAGGGGACGTACCAAGAGACCCAGTACTTC. The V call is TRBV5-4, the J call TRBJ2-5; TRBD1 agrees at 10 bases. J gave up 0 bases and V 4 bases, and 6 bases lay outside the gene matches. Germline CDR1 is SGHNT and CDR2 is YYREEE (reference sequence). This CDR3 has 16 amino acids.

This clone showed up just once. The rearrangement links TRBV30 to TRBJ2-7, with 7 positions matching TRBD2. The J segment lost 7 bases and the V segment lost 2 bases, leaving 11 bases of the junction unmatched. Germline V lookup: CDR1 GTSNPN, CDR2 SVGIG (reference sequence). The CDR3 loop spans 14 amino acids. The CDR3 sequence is CAWSRGLPSWEQYF. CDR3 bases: TGTGCCTGGAGTCGGGGACTACCCTCCTGGGAGCAGTACTTC. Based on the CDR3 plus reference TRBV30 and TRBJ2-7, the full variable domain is SQTIHQWPATLVQPVGSPLSLECTVEGTSNPNLYWYRQAAGRGLQLLFYSVGIGQISSEVPQNLSASRPQDRQFILSSKKLLLSDSGFYLCAWSRGLPSWEQYFGPGTRLTVT.